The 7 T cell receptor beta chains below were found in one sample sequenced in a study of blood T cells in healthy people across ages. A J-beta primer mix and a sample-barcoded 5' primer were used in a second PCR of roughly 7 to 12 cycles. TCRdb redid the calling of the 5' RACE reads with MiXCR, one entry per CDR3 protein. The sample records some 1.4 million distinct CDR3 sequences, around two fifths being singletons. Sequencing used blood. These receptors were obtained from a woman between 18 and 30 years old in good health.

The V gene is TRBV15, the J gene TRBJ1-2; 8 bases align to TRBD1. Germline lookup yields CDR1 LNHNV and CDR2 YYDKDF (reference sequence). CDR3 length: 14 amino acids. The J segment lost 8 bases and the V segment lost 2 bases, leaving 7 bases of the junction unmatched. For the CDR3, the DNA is TGTGCCACCAGCAGATCGGACAGGGTGGGAGGCTACACCTTC. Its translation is CATSRSDRVGGYTF. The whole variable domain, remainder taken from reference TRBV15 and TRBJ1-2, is DAMVIQNPRYQVTQFGKPVTLSCSQTLNHNVMYWYQQKSSQAPKLLFHYYDKDFNNEADTPDNFQSRRPNTSFCFLDIRSPGLGDTAMYLCATSRSDRVGGYTFGSGTRLTVV.

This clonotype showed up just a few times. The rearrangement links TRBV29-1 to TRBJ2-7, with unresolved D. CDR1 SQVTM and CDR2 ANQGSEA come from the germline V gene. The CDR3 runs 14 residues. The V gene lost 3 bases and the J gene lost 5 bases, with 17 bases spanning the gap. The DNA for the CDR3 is TGCAGCGTTGATGCAGCCGATGATATGAACGAGCAGTACTTC. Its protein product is CSVDAADDMNEQYF.

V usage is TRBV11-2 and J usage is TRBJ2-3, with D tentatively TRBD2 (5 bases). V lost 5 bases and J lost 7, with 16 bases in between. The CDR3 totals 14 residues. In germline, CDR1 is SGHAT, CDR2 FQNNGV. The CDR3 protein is CASSPWKREYTQYF. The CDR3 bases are TGTGCCAGCAGCCCCTGGAAAAGGGAGTATACGCAGTATTTT. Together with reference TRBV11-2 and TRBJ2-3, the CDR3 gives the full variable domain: EAGVAQSPRYKIIEKRQSVAFWCNPISGHATLYWYQQILGQGPKLLIQFQNNGVVDDSQLPKDRFSAERLKGVDSTLKIQPAKLEDSAVYLCASSPWKREYTQYFGPGTRLTVL.

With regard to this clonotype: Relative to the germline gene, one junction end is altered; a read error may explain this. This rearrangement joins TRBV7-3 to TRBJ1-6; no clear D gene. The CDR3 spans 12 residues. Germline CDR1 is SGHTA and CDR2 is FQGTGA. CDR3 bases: TGTACCAGCAGCGAGGATAATTCACCCCTCCACTTT. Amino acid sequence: CTSSEDNSPLHF. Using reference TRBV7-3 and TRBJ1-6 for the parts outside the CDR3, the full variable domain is GAGVSQTPSNKVTEKGKYVELRCDPISGHTALYWYRQSLGQGPEFLIYFQGTGAADDSGLPNDRFFAVRPEGSVSTLKIQRTERGDSAVYLCTSSEDNSPLHFGNGTRLTVT.

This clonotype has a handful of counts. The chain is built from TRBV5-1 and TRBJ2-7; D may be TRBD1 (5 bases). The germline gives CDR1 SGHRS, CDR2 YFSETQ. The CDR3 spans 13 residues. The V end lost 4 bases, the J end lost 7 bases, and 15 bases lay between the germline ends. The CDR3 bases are TGCGCCAGCAGCGGGGCAGGGCGTAATGAGCAGTACTTC. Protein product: CASSGAGRNEQYF.

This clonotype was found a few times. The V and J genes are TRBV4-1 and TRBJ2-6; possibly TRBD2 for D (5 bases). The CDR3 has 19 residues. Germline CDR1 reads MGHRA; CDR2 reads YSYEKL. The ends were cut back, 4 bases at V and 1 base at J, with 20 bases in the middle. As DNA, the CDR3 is TGCGCCAGCAGCCCCCAACAACTAGGTCTTGGGTCTGGGGCCAACGTCCTGACTTTC. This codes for CASSPQQLGLGSGANVLTF.

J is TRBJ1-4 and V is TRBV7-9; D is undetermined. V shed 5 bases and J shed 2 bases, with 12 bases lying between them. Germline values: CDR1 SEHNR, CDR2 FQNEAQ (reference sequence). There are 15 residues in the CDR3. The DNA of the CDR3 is TGTGCCAGCAGCCCACCGGGAGGTACTAATGAAAAACTGTTTTTT. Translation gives CASSPPGGTNEKLFF.